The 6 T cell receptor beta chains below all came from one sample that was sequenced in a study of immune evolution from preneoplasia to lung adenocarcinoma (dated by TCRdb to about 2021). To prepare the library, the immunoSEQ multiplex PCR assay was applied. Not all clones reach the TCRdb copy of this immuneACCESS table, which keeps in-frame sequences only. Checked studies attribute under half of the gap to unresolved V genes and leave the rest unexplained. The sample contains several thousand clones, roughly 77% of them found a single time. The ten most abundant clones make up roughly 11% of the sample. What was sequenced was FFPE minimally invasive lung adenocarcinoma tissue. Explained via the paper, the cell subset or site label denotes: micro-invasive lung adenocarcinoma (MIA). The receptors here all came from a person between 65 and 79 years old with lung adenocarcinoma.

CDR3 loop: CASSPSRRGTDTQYF. The CDR3 bases are TGTGCCAGCTCACCGAGCCGCAGGGGCACAGATACGCAGTATTTT. This chain uses TRBV18 with TRBJ2-3, with a weak D call TRBD1 (5 bases). The V gene's germline CDR1 is KGHSH and CDR2 LQKENI. The ends were cut back, 3 bases at V and 1 base at J, with 11 bases in the middle. There are 15 residues in the CDR3.

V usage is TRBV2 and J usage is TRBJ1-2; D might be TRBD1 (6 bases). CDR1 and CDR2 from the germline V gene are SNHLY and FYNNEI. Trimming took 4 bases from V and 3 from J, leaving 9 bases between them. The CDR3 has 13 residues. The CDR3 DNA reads TGTGCCAGCAGTGGGAACAGGGACTATGGCTACACCTTC. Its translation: CASSGNRDYGYTF.

CDR3 DNA: TGTGCCATCAGTGAGTCGGACTCCCCACGGTCCTACAATGAGCAGTTCTTC. This sequence encodes CAISESDSPRSYNEQFF. V is TRBV10-3 and J is TRBJ2-1; tentative D call: TRBD2 (5 bases). The CDR3 has 17 amino acids. Germline lookup yields CDR1 ENHRY and CDR2 SYGVKD. V gave up 0 bases and J gave up 1 base, with 13 bases separating them.

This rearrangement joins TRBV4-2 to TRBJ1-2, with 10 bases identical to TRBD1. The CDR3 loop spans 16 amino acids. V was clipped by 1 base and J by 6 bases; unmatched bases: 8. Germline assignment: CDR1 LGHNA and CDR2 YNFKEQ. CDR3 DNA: TGTGCCAGCAGCCAAGTGGGAGACAGGGGGCGGGATGGCTACACCTTC. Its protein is CASSQVGDRGRDGYTF.

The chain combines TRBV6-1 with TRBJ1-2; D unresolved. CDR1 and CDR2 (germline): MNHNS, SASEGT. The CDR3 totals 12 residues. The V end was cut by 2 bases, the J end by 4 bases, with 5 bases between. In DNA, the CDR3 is TGTGCCAGCAGTGAACGTTCCTATGGCTACACCTTC. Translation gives CASSERSYGYTF.

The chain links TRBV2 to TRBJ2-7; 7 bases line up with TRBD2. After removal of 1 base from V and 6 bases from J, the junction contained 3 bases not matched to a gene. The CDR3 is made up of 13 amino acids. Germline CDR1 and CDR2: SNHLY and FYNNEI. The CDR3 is CASSEVPGGEQYF. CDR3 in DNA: TGTGCCAGCAGTGAAGTCCCGGGAGGCGAGCAGTACTTC.